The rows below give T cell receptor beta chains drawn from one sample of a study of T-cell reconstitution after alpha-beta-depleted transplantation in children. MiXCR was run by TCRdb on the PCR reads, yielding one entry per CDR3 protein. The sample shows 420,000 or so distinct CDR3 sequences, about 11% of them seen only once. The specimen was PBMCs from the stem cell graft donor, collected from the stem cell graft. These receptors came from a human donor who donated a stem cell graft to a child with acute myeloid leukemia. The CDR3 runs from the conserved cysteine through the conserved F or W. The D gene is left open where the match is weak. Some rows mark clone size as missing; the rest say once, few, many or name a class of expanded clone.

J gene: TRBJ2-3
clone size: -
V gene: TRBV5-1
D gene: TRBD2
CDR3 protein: CASSSSSGSLTSTDTQYF
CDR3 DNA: TGCGCCAGCAGCAGCTCTAGCGGGAGTCTAACTAGCACAGATACGCAGTATTTT

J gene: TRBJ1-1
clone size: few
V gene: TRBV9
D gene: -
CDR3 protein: CASSVSGSSGTEAFF
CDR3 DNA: TGTGCCAGCAGCGTCAGCGGTAGTTCGGGAACTGAAGCTTTCTTT

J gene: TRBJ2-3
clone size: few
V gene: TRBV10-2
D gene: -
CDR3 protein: CASSEGAGVTDTQYF
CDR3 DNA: TGCGCCAGCAGTGAGGGGGCAGGGGTCACAGATACGCAGTATTTT

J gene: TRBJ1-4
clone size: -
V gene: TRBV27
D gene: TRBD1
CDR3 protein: CASSLGYRGLDEKLFF
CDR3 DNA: TGTGCCAGCAGTTTGGGCTACAGGGGGCTGGATGAAAAACTGTTTTTT

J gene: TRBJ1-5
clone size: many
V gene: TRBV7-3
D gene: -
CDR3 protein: CASSSRVGQPQHF
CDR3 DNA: TGTGCCAGCAGTTCCAGGGTCGGTCAGCCCCAGCATTTT

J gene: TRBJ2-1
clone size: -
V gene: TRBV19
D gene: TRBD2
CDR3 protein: CASTPSGGYNEQFF
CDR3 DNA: TGTGCCAGTACGCCTAGCGGGGGCTACAATGAGCAGTTCTTC

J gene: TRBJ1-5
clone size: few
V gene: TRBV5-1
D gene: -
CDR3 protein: CASSLDSGINQPQHF
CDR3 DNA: TGCGCCAGCAGCTTGGATTCTGGGATCAATCAGCCCCAGCATTTT

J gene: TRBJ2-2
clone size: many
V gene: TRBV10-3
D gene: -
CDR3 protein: CAISERQTTGELFF
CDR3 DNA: TGTGCCATCAGTGAGCGACAGACCACCGGGGAGCTGTTTTTT

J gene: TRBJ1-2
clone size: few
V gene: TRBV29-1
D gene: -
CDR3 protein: CSARPGGSDGYTF
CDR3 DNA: TGCAGCGCCCGACCAGGAGGTAGCGATGGCTACACCTTC

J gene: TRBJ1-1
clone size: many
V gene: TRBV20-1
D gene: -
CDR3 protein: CQASRGPDTEAFF
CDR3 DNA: TGCCAAGCTTCAAGAGGCCCCGACACTGAAGCTTTCTTT

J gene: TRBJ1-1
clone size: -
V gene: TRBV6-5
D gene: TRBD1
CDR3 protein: CASSYRDSNTEAFF
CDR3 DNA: TGTGCCAGCAGTTACCGGGACAGCAACACTGAAGCTTTCTTT

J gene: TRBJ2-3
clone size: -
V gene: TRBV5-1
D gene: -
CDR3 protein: CASSTGSDIFTDTQYF
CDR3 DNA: TGCGCCAGCAGCACGGGGTCGGACATTTTCACAGATACGCAGTATTTT

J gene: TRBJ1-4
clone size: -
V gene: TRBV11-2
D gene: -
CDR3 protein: CASTPGQWREEKLFF
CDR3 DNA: TGTGCCAGCACCCCCGGCCAGTGGCGAGAAGAAAAACTGTTTTTT

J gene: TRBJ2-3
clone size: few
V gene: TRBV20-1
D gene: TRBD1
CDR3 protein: CSASPDRGHADTQYF
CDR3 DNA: TGCAGTGCTTCCCCGGACAGGGGTCACGCAGATACGCAGTATTTT

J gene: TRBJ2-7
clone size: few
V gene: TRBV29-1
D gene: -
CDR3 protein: CSGRTGYEQYF
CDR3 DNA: TGCAGCGGGAGAACGGGCTACGAGCAGTACTTC

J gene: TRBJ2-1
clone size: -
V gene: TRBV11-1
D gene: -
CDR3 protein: CASSLSFRQGREGDEQFF
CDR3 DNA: TGTGCCAGCAGCTTATCGTTTCGTCAAGGCAGGGAAGGGGATGAGCAGTTCTTC

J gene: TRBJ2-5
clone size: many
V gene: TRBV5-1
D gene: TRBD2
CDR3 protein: CASTTRSGGGVETQYF
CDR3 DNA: TGCGCCAGCACCACCCGCAGCGGGGGAGGCGTAGAGACCCAGTACTTC

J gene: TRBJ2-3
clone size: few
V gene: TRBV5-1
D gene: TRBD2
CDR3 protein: CASSFGLAGFDTQYF
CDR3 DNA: TGCGCCAGCAGCTTTGGACTAGCGGGGTTCGATACGCAGTATTTT

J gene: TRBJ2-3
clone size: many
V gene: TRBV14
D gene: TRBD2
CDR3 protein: CASSYQRGSGTDTQYF
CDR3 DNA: TGTGCCAGCAGCTACCAGCGGGGGAGCGGGACAGATACGCAGTATTTT

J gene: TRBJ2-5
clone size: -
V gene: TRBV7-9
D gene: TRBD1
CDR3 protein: CASSRRGQGAETQYF
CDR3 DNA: TGTGCCAGCAGCCGCCGAGGACAGGGGGCAGAGACCCAGTACTTC

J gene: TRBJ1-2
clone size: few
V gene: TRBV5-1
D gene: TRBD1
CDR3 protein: CASSLGQGWGYGYTF
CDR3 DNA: TGCGCCAGCAGCTTAGGACAGGGATGGGGCTATGGCTACACCTTC

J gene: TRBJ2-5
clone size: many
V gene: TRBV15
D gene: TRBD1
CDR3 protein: CATSRDRGTGYVETQYF
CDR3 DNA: TGTGCCACCAGCAGAGATCGCGGGACAGGGTACGTGGAGACCCAGTACTTC

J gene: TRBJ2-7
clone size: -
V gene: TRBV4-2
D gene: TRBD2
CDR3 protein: CASSQESGGVSEQYF
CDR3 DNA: TGTGCCAGCAGCCAAGAATCCGGGGGGGTATCCGAGCAGTACTTC

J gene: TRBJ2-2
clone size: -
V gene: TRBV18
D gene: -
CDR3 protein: CASYGGDTGELFF
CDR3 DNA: TGTGCCAGCTATGGCGGAGACACCGGGGAGCTGTTTTTT

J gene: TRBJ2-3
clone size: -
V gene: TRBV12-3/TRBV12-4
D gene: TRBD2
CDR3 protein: CASSFGTSTQYF
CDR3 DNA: TGTGCCAGCAGTTTCGGGACTAGCACGCAGTATTTT

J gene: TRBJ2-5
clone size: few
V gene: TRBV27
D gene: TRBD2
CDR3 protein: CASRTSGWGETQYF
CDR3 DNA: TGTGCCAGCAGGACTAGCGGGTGGGGGGAGACCCAGTACTTC

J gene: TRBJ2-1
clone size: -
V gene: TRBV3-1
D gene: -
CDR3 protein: CASSQAPGRERYNEQFF
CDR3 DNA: TGTGCCAGCAGCCAAGCTCCCGGTCGGGAGAGGTACAATGAGCAGTTCTTC

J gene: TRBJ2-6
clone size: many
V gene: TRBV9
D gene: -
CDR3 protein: CASSVVQGNSGANVLTF
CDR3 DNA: TGTGCCAGCAGCGTAGTTCAGGGAAACTCTGGGGCCAACGTCCTGACTTTC

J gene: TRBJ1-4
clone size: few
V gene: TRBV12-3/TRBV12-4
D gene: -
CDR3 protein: CATGATNEKLFF
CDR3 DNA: TGTGCCACGGGGGCAACTAATGAAAAACTGTTTTTT

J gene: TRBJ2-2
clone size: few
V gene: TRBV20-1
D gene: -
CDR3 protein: CSANRENTGELFF
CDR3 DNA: TGCAGTGCTAACAGAGAGAACACCGGGGAGCTGTTTTTT

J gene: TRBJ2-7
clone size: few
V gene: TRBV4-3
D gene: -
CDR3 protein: CASSQDGSYGEQYF
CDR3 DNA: TGCGCCAGCAGCCAAGACGGGAGTTATGGGGAGCAGTACTTC

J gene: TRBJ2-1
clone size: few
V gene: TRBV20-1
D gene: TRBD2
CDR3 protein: CSARYSGLYNEQFF
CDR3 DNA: TGCAGTGCTAGATATAGCGGGCTCTACAATGAGCAGTTCTTC

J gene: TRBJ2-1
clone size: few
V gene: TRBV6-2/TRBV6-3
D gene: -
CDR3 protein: CASSHRPFDEQFF
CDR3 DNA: TGTGCCAGCAGCCATAGACCCTTTGATGAGCAGTTCTTC

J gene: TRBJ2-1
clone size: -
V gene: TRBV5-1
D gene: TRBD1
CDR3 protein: CASRGQGLYNEQFF
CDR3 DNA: TGCGCCAGCAGAGGACAGGGACTTTACAATGAGCAGTTCTTC

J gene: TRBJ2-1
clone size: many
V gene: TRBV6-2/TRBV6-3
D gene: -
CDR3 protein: CASNAHRAFNEQFF
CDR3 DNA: TGTGCCAGCAACGCACACAGGGCTTTCAATGAGCAGTTCTTC

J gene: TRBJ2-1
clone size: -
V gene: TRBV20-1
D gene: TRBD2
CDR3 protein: CSGLADHNEQFF
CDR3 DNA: TGCAGTGGACTAGCGGACCACAATGAGCAGTTCTTC

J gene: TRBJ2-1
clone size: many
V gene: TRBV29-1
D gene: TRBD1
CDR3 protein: CSVDATGQGYNEQFF
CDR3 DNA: TGCAGCGTTGACGCAACGGGACAGGGCTACAATGAGCAGTTCTTC

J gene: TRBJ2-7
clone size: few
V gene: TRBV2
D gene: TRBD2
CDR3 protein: CASRETSGSFDEQYF
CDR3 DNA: TGTGCCAGCAGGGAGACTAGCGGGAGTTTCGACGAGCAGTACTTC

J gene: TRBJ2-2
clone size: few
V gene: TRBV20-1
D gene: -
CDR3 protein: CSARAPAVRTTGELFF
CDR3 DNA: TGCAGTGCTAGAGCCCCAGCAGTAAGGACCACCGGGGAGCTGTTTTTT

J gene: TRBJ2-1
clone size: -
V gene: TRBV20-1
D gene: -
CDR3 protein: CSAEAGATYNEQFF
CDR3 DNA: TGCAGTGCTGAGGCAGGGGCCACCTACAATGAGCAGTTCTTC

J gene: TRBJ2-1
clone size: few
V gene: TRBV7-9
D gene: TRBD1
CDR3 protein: CASSLPGQNYNEQFF
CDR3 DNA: TGTGCCAGCAGCCTACCGGGACAGAACTACAATGAGCAGTTCTTC

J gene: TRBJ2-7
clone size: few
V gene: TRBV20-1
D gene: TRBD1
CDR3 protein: CSASTGGLEQYF
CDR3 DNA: TGCAGTGCTAGTACAGGGGGCTTAGAGCAGTACTTC